The sequence of this TCR beta chain was determined in a study of Graves' ophthalmopathy and Graves' hyperthyroidism (dated by TCRdb to between 2018 and 2020). Background on the whole study: Peripheral blood was collected before any treatment was given, at the time of initial diagnosis. TCR beta repertoire signatures were used to distinguish Graves' ophthalmopathy from Graves' hyperthyroidism and to predict progression to ophthalmopathy. In total, 135 blood samples were TCR-sequenced: approximately 42 ophthalmopathy, some 72 hyperthyroidism and roughly 17 hyperthyroidism-to-ophthalmopathy patients. To explore V-J signatures that distinguish ophthalmopathy from hyperthyroidism, a discovery set of 100 patients was enrolled, made up of 43 with ophthalmopathy and some 60 with stable hyperthyroidism. An independent validation cohort comprised some 19 hyperthyroidism patients and around 16 patients who later progressed from hyperthyroidism to ophthalmopathy. In five or six hyperthyroidism patients, T-cell repertoires of thyroid tissue and blood were compared. After sampling, hyperthyroidism patients received methimazole starting at 30 mg daily, and ophthalmopathy patients received high-dose intravenous methylprednisolone.

What the research found in general, with its limitations: In validation, the model predicted ophthalmopathy progression with about 70% sensitivity and 72% to 80% specificity; some twelve predicted patients were CT-confirmed with GO in a median of roughly 6.8 months. Sample size was not predetermined statistically, and investigators were not blinded to group allocation. The 13-signature model separated ophthalmopathy from stable hyperthyroidism with roughly 88% sensitivity and just under 84% specificity in cross-validation, and 80%/75% in the test set. Among expanded thyroid clonotypes with frequency above 0.001, most also showed up in blood, which suggests that blood repertoires may reflect the thyroid immune response.

Points on this clonotype: Its specific antigen is unknown. A read error may account for a junction end that differs from germline.

Ophthalmopathy patients had moderately to severely active disease, Clinical Activity Score of at least 3, NOSPECS grade of at least 4, and disease duration under 3 months. Patients with other autoimmune diseases, uncontrolled infections, pregnancy or lactation were excluded. Diagnosis was based on clinical symptoms, serum thyroxine, TRAb, thyroid ultrasound and orbital computed tomography. Ficoll-Paque density gradient centrifugation was used to isolate PBMCs from under 11 ml of fresh peripheral blood. Total RNA was extracted with Trizol reagent and quality-checked on an Agilent 2100 Bioanalyzer. TCR beta CDR3 regions were amplified from RNA transcripts for repertoire sequencing. The first round of RT-PCR was done with HTBI primers and the Qiagen OneStep RT-PCR kit, and was followed by a second round of multiplex PCR, then size selection and purification. Sequencing of the libraries was carried out on an Illumina HiSeq2000 in paired-end mode with 100 bp reads. In the authors' own workflow: SOAPnuke was used to process the reads, throwing out any read that had adapters, had uncalled bases, had a mean Phred below 15, or lacked an exact constant-primer or identifier match. COPE v1.2.5 was used to merge the high-quality paired reads. Each unique nucleotide sequence was defined as a clonotype, and clonotypes were aligned to IMGT TRB V, D and J references with MiTCR v1.1. Only V-J combinations with frequency above 0.0001 were analysed, covering over 98% of repertoires. For each V-J combination, a TCR clonal expansion and chaos score was defined as the ratio of F50 clonal expansion to chaos observed in the TCRdist matrix. Features were reduced by Welch's t-statistics and random forest to roughly 14 V-J combinations, which fed a naive Bayes classifier. Thyroid-blood repertoire similarity was quantified with the Morisita-Horn index. The public sequencing data were trimmed at Q25 with fastp and processed into clonotypes with MiXCR by TCRdb, which kept only in-frame beta chains. Rows with a matching CDR3 protein are joined into one entry that keeps the most common DNA and genes. TCRdb, not the original authors, processed these V and J calls. This sample lists 600,000 to 700,000 distinct CDR3 sequences; about 40% were detected once. The ten largest clones capture around 3.3% of the sample.

Sequencing was carried out using peripheral blood. This receptor was taken from an adult man with Graves' ophthalmopathy.

The encoded CDR3 is CASSLEGASETQYF. Read as DNA, the sequence is TGTGCCAGCAGTCTAGAGGGGGCCTCGGAGACCCAGTACTTC. The V and J genes are TRBV10-3 and TRBJ2-5, with 7 middle bases fitting TRBD1. From a lookup of the germline V gene, CDR1 and CDR2 are ENHRY and SYGVKD. The CDR3 holds 14 amino acids from the cysteine to the phenylalanine. The kept DNA is CDR3 alone, 42 bases in frame from the first base.